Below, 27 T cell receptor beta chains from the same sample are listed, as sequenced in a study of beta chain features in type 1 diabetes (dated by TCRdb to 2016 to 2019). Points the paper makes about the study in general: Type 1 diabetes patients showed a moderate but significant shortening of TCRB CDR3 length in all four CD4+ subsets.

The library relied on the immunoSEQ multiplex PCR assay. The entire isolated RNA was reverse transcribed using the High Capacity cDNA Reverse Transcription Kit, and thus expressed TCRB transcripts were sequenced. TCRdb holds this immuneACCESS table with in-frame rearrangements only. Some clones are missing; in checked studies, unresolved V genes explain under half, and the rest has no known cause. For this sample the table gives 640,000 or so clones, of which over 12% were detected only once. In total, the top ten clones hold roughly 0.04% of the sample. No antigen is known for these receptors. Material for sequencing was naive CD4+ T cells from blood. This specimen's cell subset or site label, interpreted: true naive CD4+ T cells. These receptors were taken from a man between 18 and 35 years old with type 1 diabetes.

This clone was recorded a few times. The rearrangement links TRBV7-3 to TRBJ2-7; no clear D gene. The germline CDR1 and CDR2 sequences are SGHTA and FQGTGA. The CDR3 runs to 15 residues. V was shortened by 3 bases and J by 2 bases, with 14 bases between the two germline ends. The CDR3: CASSFSSVGPYEQYF. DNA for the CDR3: TGTGCCAGCAGCTTTAGCAGCGTAGGTCCCTACGAGCAGTACTTC. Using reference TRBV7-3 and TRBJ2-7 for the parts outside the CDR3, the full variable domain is GAGVSQTPSNKVTEKGKYVELRCDPISGHTALYWYRQSLGQGPEFLIYFQGTGAADDSGLPNDRFFAVRPEGSVSTLKIQRTERGDSAVYLCASSFSSVGPYEQYFGPGTRLTVT.

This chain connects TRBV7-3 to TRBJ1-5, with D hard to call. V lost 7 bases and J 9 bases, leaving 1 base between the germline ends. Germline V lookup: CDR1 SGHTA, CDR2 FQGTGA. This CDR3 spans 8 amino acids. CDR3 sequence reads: CASTPQHF. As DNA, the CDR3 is TGTGCCAGCACGCCCCAGCATTTT.

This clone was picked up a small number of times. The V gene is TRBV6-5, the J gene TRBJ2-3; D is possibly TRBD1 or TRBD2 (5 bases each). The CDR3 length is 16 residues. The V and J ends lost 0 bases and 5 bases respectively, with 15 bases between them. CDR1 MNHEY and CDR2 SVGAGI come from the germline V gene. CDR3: CASSYSNRLGVDTQYF. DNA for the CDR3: TGTGCCAGCAGTTACTCTAACAGGTTGGGGGTAGATACGCAGTATTTT.

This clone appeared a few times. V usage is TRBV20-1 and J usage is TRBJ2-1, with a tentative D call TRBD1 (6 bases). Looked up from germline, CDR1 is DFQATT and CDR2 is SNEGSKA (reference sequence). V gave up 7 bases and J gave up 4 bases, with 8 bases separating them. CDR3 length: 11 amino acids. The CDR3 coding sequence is TGCAGTGGACAGGCTTACAATGAGCAGTTCTTC. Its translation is CSGQAYNEQFF.

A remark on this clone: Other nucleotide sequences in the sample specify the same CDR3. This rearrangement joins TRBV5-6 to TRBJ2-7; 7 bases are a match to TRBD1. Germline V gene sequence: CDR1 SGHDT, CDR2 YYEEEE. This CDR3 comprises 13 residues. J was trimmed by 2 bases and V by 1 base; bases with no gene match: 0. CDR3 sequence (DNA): TGTGCCAGCAGCTTGACAGGGGCCTACGAGCAGTACTTC. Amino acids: CASSLTGAYEQYF.

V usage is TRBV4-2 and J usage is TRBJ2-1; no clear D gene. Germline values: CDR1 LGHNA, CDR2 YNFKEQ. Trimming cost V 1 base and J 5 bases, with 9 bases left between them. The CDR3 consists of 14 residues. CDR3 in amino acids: CASSQVTEDNEQFF. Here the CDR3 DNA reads TGTGCCAGCAGCCAAGTAACGGAAGACAATGAGCAGTTCTTC.

The CDR3 nucleotides read TGTGCCAGCAGTGATCCGACAGGCTCTGGGGAGCAGTTCTTC. This gives the protein CASSDPTGSGEQFF. J is TRBJ2-1 and V is TRBV2; tentatively, D is TRBD1 (6 bases). The CDR3 loop spans 14 amino acids. The V and J ends lost 3 bases and 10 bases respectively, with 16 bases between them. The germline gives CDR1 SNHLY, CDR2 FYNNEI. Full variable domain (rest looked up from reference TRBV2 and TRBJ2-1): EPEVTQTPSHQVTQMGQEVILRCVPISNHLYFYWYRQILGQKVEFLVSFYNNEISEKSEIFDDQFSVERPDGSNFTLKIRSTKLEDSAMYFCASSDPTGSGEQFFGPGTRLTVL.

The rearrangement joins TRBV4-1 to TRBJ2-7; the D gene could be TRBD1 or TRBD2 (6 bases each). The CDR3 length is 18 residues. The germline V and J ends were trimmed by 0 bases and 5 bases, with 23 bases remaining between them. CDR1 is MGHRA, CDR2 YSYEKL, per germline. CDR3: CASSQDNAGWQGIHEQYF. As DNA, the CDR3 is TGCGCCAGCAGCCAAGATAATGCGGGGTGGCAGGGGATACACGAGCAGTACTTC.

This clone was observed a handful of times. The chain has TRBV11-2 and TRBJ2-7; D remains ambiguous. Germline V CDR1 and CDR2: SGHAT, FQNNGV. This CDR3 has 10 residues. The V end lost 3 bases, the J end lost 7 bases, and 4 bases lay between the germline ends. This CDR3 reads CASSFREQYF. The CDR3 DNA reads TGTGCCAGCAGCTTTAGGGAGCAGTACTTC.

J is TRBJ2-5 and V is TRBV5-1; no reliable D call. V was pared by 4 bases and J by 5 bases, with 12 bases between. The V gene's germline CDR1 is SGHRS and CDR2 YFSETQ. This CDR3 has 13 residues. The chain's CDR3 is CASSLLNPETQYF. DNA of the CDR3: TGCGCCAGCAGCCTTTTGAATCCGGAGACCCAGTACTTC.

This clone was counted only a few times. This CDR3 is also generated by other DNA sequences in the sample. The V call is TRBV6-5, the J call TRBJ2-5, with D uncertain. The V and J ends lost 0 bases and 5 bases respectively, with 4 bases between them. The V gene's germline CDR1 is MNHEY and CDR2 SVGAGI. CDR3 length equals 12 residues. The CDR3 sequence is CASSYSRETQYF. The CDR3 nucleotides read TGTGCCAGCAGTTACTCACGGGAGACCCAGTACTTC.

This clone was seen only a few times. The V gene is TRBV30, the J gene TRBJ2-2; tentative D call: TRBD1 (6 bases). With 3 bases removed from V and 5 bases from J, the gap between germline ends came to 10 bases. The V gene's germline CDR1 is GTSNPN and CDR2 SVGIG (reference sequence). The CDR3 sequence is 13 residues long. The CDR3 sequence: CAWRIQGTGELFF. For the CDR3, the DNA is TGTGCCTGGAGGATACAGGGTACCGGGGAGCTGTTTTTT.

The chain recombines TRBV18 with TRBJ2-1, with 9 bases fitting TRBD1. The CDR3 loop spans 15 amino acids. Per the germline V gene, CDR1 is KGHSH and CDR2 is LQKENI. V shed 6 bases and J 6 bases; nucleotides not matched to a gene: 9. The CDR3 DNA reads TGTGCCAGCTCCATATACAGGGGGCAGGGCAATGAGCAGTTCTTC. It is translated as CASSIYRGQGNEQFF.

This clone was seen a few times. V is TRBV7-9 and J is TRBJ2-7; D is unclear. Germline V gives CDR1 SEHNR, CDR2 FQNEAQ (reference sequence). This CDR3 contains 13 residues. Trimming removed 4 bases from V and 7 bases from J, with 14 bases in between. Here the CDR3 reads CASSSSPPGEQYF. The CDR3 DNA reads TGTGCCAGCAGCTCCTCTCCCCCCGGGGAGCAGTACTTC. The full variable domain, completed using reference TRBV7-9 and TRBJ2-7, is DTGVSQNPRHKITKRGQNVTFRCDPISEHNRLYWYRQTLGQGPEFLTYFQNEAQLEKSRLLSDRFSAERPKGSFSTLEIQRTEQGDSAMYLCASSSSPPGEQYFGPGTRLTVT.

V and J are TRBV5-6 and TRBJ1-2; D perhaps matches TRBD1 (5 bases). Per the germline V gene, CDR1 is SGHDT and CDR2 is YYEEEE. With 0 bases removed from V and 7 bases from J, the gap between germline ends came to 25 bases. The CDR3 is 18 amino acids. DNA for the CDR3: TGTGCCAGCAGCTTGGGTACACTCCGGGACCTACTTGGGAGTGGCTACACCTTC. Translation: CASSLGTLRDLLGSGYTF.

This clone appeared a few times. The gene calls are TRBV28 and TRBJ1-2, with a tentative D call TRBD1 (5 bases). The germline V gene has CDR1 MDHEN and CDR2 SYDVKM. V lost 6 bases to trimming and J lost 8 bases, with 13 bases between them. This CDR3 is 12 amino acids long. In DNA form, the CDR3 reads TGTGCCAGCAGCCGAGGGGCTAGGGGCTACACCTTC. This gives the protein CASSRGARGYTF.

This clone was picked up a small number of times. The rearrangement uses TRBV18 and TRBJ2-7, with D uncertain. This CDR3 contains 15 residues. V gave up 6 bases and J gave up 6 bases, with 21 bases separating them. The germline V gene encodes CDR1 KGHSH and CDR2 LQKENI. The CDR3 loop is CASSRNGDWGGEQYF. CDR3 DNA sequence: TGTGCCAGCTCTCGAAACGGTGATTGGGGTGGCGAGCAGTACTTC.

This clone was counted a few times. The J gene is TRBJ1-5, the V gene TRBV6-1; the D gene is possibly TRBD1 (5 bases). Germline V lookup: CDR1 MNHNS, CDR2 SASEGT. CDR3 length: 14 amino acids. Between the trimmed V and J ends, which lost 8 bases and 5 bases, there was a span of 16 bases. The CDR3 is CASLERGTHQPQHF. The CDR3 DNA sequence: TGTGCCAGCCTCGAACGGGGGACCCATCAGCCCCAGCATTTT.

The CDR3, as DNA: TGTGCCAGCAGCTTAGGGGGAACAAACTACGAGCAGTACTTC. Translating it yields CASSLGGTNYEQYF. This chain joins TRBV7-2 and TRBJ2-7; D is uncertain. Trimming cost V 1 base and J 3 bases, with 10 bases left between them. Per the germline V gene, CDR1 is SGHTA and CDR2 is FQGNSA. The CDR3 length is 14 residues.

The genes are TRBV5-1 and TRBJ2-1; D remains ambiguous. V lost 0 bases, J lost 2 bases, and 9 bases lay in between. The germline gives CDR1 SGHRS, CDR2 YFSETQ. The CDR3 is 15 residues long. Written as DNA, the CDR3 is TGCGCCAGCAGCTTGGACGGTAATACCTACAATGAGCAGTTCTTC. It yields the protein CASSLDGNTYNEQFF.

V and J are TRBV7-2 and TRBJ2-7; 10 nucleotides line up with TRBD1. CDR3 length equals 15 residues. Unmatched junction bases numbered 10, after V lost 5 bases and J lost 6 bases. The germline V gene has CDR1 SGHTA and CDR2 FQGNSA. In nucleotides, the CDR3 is TGTGCCAGCAGCCCGTCGGGACAGGGGTTGGGCGAGCAGTACTTC. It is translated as CASSPSGQGLGEQYF. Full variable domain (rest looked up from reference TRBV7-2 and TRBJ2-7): GAGVSQSPSNKVTEKGKDVELRCDPISGHTALYWYRQSLGQGLEFLIYFQGNSAPDKSGLPSDRFSAERTGGSVSTLTIQRTQQEDSAVYLCASSPSGQGLGEQYFGPGTRLTVT.

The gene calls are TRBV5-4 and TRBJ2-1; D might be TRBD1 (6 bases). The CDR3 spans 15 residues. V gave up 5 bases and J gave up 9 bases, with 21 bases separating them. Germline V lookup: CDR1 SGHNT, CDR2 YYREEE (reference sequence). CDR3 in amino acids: CASRPKGVLGAEQFF. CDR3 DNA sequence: TGTGCCAGCAGACCTAAGGGGGTGCTCGGCGCTGAGCAGTTCTTC. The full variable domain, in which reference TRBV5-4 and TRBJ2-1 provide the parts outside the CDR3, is ETGVTQSPTHLIKTRGQQVTLRCSSQSGHNTVSWYQQALGQGPQFIFQYYREEENGRGNFPPRFSGLQFPNYSSELNVNALELDDSALYLCASRPKGVLGAEQFFGPGTRLTVL.

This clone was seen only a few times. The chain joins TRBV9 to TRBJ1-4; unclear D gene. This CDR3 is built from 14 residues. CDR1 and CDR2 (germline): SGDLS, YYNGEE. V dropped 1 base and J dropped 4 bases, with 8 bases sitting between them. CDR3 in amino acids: CASSVSGFNEKLFF. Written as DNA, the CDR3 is TGTGCCAGCAGCGTAAGCGGGTTTAATGAAAAACTGTTTTTT.

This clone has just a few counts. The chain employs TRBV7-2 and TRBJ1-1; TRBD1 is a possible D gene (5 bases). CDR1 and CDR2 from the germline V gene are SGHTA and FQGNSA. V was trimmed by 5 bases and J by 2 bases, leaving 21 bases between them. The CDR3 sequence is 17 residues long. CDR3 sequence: CASSPQRGTHLNTEAFF. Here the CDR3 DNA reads TGTGCCAGCAGCCCACAACGGGGGACTCACCTTAACACTGAAGCTTTCTTT.

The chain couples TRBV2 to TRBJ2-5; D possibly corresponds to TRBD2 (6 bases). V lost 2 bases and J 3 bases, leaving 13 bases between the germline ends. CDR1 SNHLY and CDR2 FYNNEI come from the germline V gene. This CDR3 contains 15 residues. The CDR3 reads CASSERGSREETQYF. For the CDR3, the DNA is TGTGCCAGCAGTGAACGGGGGAGTCGGGAAGAGACCCAGTACTTC.

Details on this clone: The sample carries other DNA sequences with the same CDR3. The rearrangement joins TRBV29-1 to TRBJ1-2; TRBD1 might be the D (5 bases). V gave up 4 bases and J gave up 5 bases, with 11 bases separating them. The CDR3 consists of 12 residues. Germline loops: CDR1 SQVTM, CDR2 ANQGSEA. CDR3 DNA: TGCAGCGTTGCGGCAGGGCCATATGGCTACACCTTC. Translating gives CSVAAGPYGYTF.

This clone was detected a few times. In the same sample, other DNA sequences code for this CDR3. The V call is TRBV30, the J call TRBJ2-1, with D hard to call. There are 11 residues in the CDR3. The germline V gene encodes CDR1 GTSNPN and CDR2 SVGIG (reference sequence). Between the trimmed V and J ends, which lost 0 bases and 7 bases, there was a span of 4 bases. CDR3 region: CAWSVRNEQFF. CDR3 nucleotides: TGTGCCTGGAGTGTCCGAAATGAGCAGTTCTTC. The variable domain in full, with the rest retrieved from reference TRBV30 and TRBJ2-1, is SQTIHQWPATLVQPVGSPLSLECTVEGTSNPNLYWYRQAAGRGLQLLFYSVGIGQISSEVPQNLSASRPQDRQFILSSKKLLLSDSGFYLCAWSVRNEQFFGPGTRLTVL.